These 25 T cell receptor beta chains came from one sample sequenced in a study of cytomegalovirus exposure and HLA in healthy donors. In the PCR, 60 Vbeta and 13 Jbeta primers were used. Clones were read by immunoSEQ multiplex PCR, and TCRdb kept only the in-frame ones, dropping some. The profile shows around 110,000 clones, approximately 9.4% of them singletons. The sequenced sample consisted of PBMCs. These receptors originate from a man under 40 in good health and CMV-seronegative.

This clone was found a few times. The chain uses TRBV30 and TRBJ2-1, with 9 nucleotides matching TRBD2. CDR1 is GTSNPN and CDR2 is SVGIG in the germline V gene (reference sequence). V lost 3 bases and J lost 3; bases outside the gene matches: 12. This CDR3 spans 17 amino acids. CDR3 DNA: TGTGCCTGGAGACCCTCTAAAGTAGCGGGAGTCTACAATGAGCAGTTCTTC. This translates into CAWRPSKVAGVYNEQFF.

The V gene is TRBV5-8, the J gene TRBJ2-3, with TRBD1 identical over 8 bases. The CDR3 loop spans 12 amino acids. Germline trimming cut 5 bases from V and 8 bases from J; bases unmatched to any gene: 4. The germline gives CDR1 SGHTS, CDR2 YDEGEE. Here the CDR3 DNA reads TGTGCCAGCAGTTTCGACAGGGGTACGCAGTATTTT. Encoded protein: CASSFDRGTQYF.

This chain connects TRBV10-1 to TRBJ1-4, with D possibly matching TRBD1 (6 bases). Between the trimmed V and J ends, which lost 0 bases and 4 bases, there was a span of 9 bases. Germline CDR1 is WNHNN and CDR2 is SYGVQD (reference sequence). This CDR3 spans 15 amino acids. CDR3 loop: CASSESGQLNEKLFF. The CDR3 bases are TGCGCCAGCAGTGAGTCTGGACAGCTTAATGAAAAACTGTTTTTT.

This clone occurred a few times. This chain connects TRBV10-3 to TRBJ2-7; D possibly corresponds to TRBD2 (6 bases). Germline CDR1 reads ENHRY; CDR2 reads SYGVKD. The V and J ends lost 0 bases and 2 bases respectively, with 20 bases between them. CDR3 length equals 18 residues. CDR3 nucleotide sequence: TGTGCCATCAGTGAGTCTGTCCCCTCCGGGCGGGGTACCTACGAGCAGTACTTC. It encodes CAISESVPSGRGTYEQYF.

This rearrangement joins TRBV21-1 to TRBJ1-4; no DNA check was done on the table's D call, TRBD1. TRBV21-1 is reported as a pseudogene. CDR3 length: 19 residues. As DNA, the CDR3 is TGTGCCAGCAGCAAAGTTGGGACAGGGGGCGAGGGAACTAATGAAAAACTGTTTTTT. Translation gives CASSKVGTGGEGTNEKLFF.

This clone was picked up a small number of times. CDR3 loop: CASSSRGGPYNEQFF. For the CDR3, the DNA is TGTGCCAGCAGCTCCCGCGGGGGACCCTACAATGAGCAGTTCTTC. The genes are TRBV7-8 and TRBJ2-1; 7 bases agree with TRBD2. This CDR3 region has 15 residues. V shed 4 bases and J 2 bases; nucleotides not matched to a gene: 5. From germline, CDR1 is SGHVS and CDR2 FQNEAQ.

This clone was counted a few times. For the CDR3, the DNA is TGTGCCAGCAGCTCGACAGCATCCTATGGCTACACCTTC. Translated, it gives CASSSTASYGYTF. This chain links TRBV11-2 with TRBJ1-2, with a possible D match to TRBD1 (5 bases). V lost 4 bases, J lost 4 bases, and 10 bases lay in between. The germline CDR1 and CDR2 sequences are SGHAT and FQNNGV. The CDR3 has 13 residues.

The table lists this clone with a few counts. V usage is TRBV7-9 and J usage is TRBJ2-3; 8 positions agree with TRBD1. Germline V gives CDR1 SEHNR, CDR2 FQNEAQ (reference sequence). The V gene end was trimmed by 5 bases and the J gene end by 7 bases; junction bases not matched to a gene: 8. The CDR3 runs 14 residues. The CDR3: CASSAGQGSHTQYF. For the CDR3, the DNA is TGTGCCAGCAGCGCAGGACAGGGCAGCCATACGCAGTATTTT.

This clone was found a few times. The rearrangement links TRBV4-1 to TRBJ1-1; the D is unclear. Trimming pared 0 bases from V and 1 base from J, leaving 12 bases between. The CDR3 has 16 amino acids. The germline gives CDR1 MGHRA, CDR2 YSYEKL. The CDR3 loop is CASSQDWGGPNTEAFF. The DNA of the CDR3 is TGCGCCAGCAGCCAAGATTGGGGAGGACCGAACACTGAAGCTTTCTTT.

The rearrangement uses TRBV28 and TRBJ1-5; D not resolved. V lost 10 bases and J 8 bases, leaving 15 bases between the germline ends. The CDR3 sequence is 12 residues long. Germline CDR1 and CDR2: MDHEN and SYDVKM. The CDR3 loop reads CATAAVFEPQHF. For the CDR3, the DNA is TGTGCCACCGCGGCGGTATTTGAGCCCCAGCATTTT.

Only a few counts were recorded for this clone. The chain has TRBV4-3 and TRBJ1-2; no definite D call. This CDR3 has 15 residues. V shed 1 base and J shed 6 bases, with 15 bases lying between them. Germline V lookup: CDR1 LGHNA, CDR2 YSLEER. In DNA form, the CDR3 reads TGCGCCAGCAGCCAAGTGACTCTCCGAGGCGATGGCTACACCTTC. Protein product: CASSQVTLRGDGYTF.

This chain connects TRBV28 to TRBJ2-7; 12 bases align to TRBD1. The V gene's germline CDR1 is MDHEN and CDR2 SYDVKM. This CDR3 has 13 residues. The CDR3 nucleotides are TGTGCTCTCCAGGGACAGGGGGCGCGAGAGCAGTACTTC. Translating gives CALQGQGAREQYF.

This clone was picked up a small number of times. The rearrangement uses TRBV10-2 and TRBJ2-5, with 8 bases fitting TRBD1. V shed 5 bases, J shed 8 bases, and the junction held 4 bases outside the gene matches. The CDR3 totals 12 residues. Looked up from germline, CDR1 is WSHSY and CDR2 is SAAADI. The CDR3 here is CASSWGQDTQYF. DNA of the CDR3: TGCGCCAGCAGTTGGGGACAGGACACCCAGTACTTC.

This clone was found a few times. V and J are TRBV11-2 and TRBJ1-4, with 9 bases lining up with TRBD1. Per germline, CDR1 SGHAT and CDR2 FQNNGV. The V and J ends lost 6 bases and 8 bases, in that order; junction bases with no gene match: 7. CDR3 size: 14 residues. CDR3 sequence (DNA): TGTGCCAGCAGGGAGGGACAGGGTAGGGAAAAACTGTTTTTT. Translating gives CASREGQGREKLFF.

This clone was detected a few times. The chain couples TRBV19 to TRBJ2-7, with TRBD2 matching over 9 bases. The CDR3 sequence is 14 residues long. Germline-derived CDR1 and CDR2 are LNHDA and SQIVND (reference sequence). The V segment lost 6 bases and the J segment 4 bases; nucleotides outside the gene matches: 7. The DNA for the CDR3 is TGTGCCAGTAGGCCTAGCGGGACCGCGTACGAGCAGTACTTC. It translates to CASRPSGTAYEQYF.

This clone was seen a handful of times. V usage is TRBV6-5 and J usage is TRBJ1-1; 7 bases are a match to TRBD1. CDR3 length: 14 residues. Unmatched junction bases numbered 9, after V lost 6 bases and J lost 5 bases. Germline CDR1 is MNHEY and CDR2 is SVGAGI. CDR3 DNA: TGTGCCAGCAGACCGGGACAGCCTCGGACTGAAGCTTTCTTT. Residues: CASRPGQPRTEAFF.

This clone has only a few counts. The J gene is TRBJ2-3, the V gene TRBV29-1; 8 bases agree with TRBD2. The V gene end was trimmed by 6 bases and the J gene end by 4 bases; junction bases not matched to a gene: 9. Per the germline V gene, CDR1 is SQVTM and CDR2 is ANQGSEA. The CDR3 consists of 14 residues. The chain's CDR3 is CSVRKRGRPDTQYF. CDR3 DNA: TGCAGCGTCCGGAAGCGGGGGAGGCCAGATACGCAGTATTTT.

The chain employs TRBV6-4 and TRBJ2-2; TRBD1 might be the D (5 bases). Deletions cut 4 bases from V and 2 bases from J, with 5 bases between. The germline V gene has CDR1 MRHNA and CDR2 SNTAGT. This CDR3 spans 13 amino acids. The CDR3 loop reads CASSGTNTGELFF. The CDR3 coding sequence is TGTGCCAGCAGTGGGACAAACACCGGGGAGCTGTTTTTT.

This clone was found a few times. The junction differs from germline at one of its ends, possibly a read error. This rearrangement joins TRBV7-7 to TRBJ2-1; 8 bases map to TRBD1. The CDR3 runs 13 residues. From germline, CDR1 is SSHAT and CDR2 FNYEAQ (reference sequence). The CDR3 coding sequence is TGTGCTAGCAGCCGGAGGACAGGGTATGAGCAGTTCTTC. Protein: CASSRRTGYEQFF. Full variable domain (remainder filled in from reference TRBV7-7 and TRBJ2-1): GAGVSQSPRYKVTKRGQDVTLRCDPISSHATLYWYQQALGQGPEFLTYFNYEAQPDKSGLPSDRFSAERPEGSISTLTIQRTEQRDSAMYRCASSRRTGYEQFFGPGTRLTVL.

This clone was observed a few times. The J gene is TRBJ2-3, the V gene TRBV5-6; weak D call: TRBD1 (5 bases). The CDR3 covers 15 residues. V lost 0 bases to trimming and J lost 5 bases, with 13 bases between them. Germline V gives CDR1 SGHDT, CDR2 YYEEEE. CDR3 sequence reads: CASSLAGKRIDTQYF. The DNA of the CDR3 is TGTGCCAGCAGCTTGGCAGGGAAGCGCATAGATACGCAGTATTTT.

This clone has more than one count but fewer than ten. The chain is built from TRBV5-8 and TRBJ2-5; D perhaps matches TRBD1 (5 bases). Trimming removed 7 bases from V and 1 base from J, with 14 bases in between. The CDR3 is 14 amino acids. Germline V gene lookup returns CDR1 SGHTS and CDR2 YDEGEE. CDR3 sequence: CASGHYDVQETQYF. CDR3 sequence (DNA): TGTGCCAGCGGACACTATGACGTCCAAGAGACCCAGTACTTC.

In this sample, this clone turned up a few times. The chain links TRBV10-3 to TRBJ1-2; no clear D. The V end lost 4 bases, the J end lost 7 bases, and 10 bases lay between the germline ends. The CDR3 consists of 12 residues. Germline V gene lookup returns CDR1 ENHRY and CDR2 SYGVKD. The CDR3 reads CAISVPPGGYTF. DNA for the CDR3: TGTGCCATCAGTGTTCCCCCGGGTGGCTACACCTTC.

The CDR3 DNA is TGTGCCAGTAGTATGCAGAGCAATCAGCCCCAGCATTTT. This codes for CASSMQSNQPQHF. This rearrangement joins TRBV19 to TRBJ1-5; D unclear. Germline CDR1 reads LNHDA; CDR2 reads SQIVND (reference sequence). Trimming left V 3 bases short and J 1 base short, with 4 bases between. The length of the CDR3 is 13 residues.

In its sample, this clone was seen a few times. The rearrangement links TRBV16 to TRBJ1-3, with D tentatively TRBD1 (5 bases). Trimming pared 6 bases from V and 0 bases from J, leaving 9 bases between. CDR1 is KGHSY and CDR2 is FQNENV in the germline V gene. The CDR3 is 14 amino acids. Here the CDR3 DNA reads TGTGCCAGCAGGAACAGGTACTCTGGAAACACCATATATTTT. Protein: CASRNRYSGNTIYF.

This clone occurred once. The chain employs TRBV28 and TRBJ2-7; 7 positions agree with TRBD1. Germline V gene data show CDR1 as MDHEN and CDR2 as SYDVKM. This CDR3 has 15 residues. V shed 3 bases, J shed 3 bases, and the junction held 8 bases outside the gene matches. CDR3 protein: CASSFQGNRGYEQYF. CDR3 DNA: TGTGCCAGCAGTTTCCAGGGGAACAGGGGCTACGAGCAGTACTTC.